The 18 T cell receptor beta chains given below trace back to one sample, sequenced in a study of long-term antiretroviral therapy in people with HIV. Researchers ran immunoSEQ v3.0 at survey level. Produced via immunoSEQ multiplex PCR; TCRdb's table is partial and in-frame only. The table shows around 30,000 clones, with 70% to 90% occurring only once. The sample in question was unsorted PBMCs, obtained roughly 3.3 years after starting antiretroviral therapy. Receptors originate from a man aged 18 to 35 with HIV.

This clone was detected only a few times. The chain joins TRBV9 to TRBJ1-2; D remains ambiguous. Trimming removed 3 bases at V and 4 bases at J, with 19 bases between. The CDR3 spans 16 residues. CDR1 and CDR2 from the germline V gene are SGDLS and YYNGEE. CDR3 residues: CASSASTQATIYGYTF. CDR3 DNA: TGTGCCAGCAGCGCTAGCACCCAAGCGACTATCTATGGCTACACCTTC. The entire variable domain, with the rest obtained from reference TRBV9 and TRBJ1-2, is as follows: DSGVTQTPKHLITATGQRVTLRCSPRSGDLSVYWYQQSLDQGLQFLIQYYNGEERAKGNILERFSAQQFPDLHSELNLSSLELGDSALYFCASSASTQATIYGYTFGSGTRLTVV.

This rearrangement joins TRBV2 to TRBJ1-5, with D possibly TRBD1 on 6 matching bases. The CDR3 runs to 16 residues. Trimming stripped 6 bases from V and 3 bases from J, with 18 bases between. Germline values: CDR1 SNHLY, CDR2 FYNNEI. The CDR3 nucleotides are TGTGCCAGCAGGGGGAAGACAGGAACCCCCAATCAGCCCCAGCATTTT. Translated, it gives CASRGKTGTPNQPQHF.

The chain couples TRBV5-1 to TRBJ2-4, with TRBD1 matching over 8 bases. V dropped 4 bases and J dropped 8; count of bases not matched to a gene: 14. Germline lookup yields CDR1 SGHRS and CDR2 YFSETQ. The CDR3 has 16 residues. DNA for the CDR3: TGCGCCAGCAGCCCAGTGACAGGGGCGACGGAGGACATTCAGTACTTC. Its translation is CASSPVTGATEDIQYF.

The CDR3 DNA reads as TGTGCCAGCAATGGGGCCCCACCCCGGGTTTATGGCTACACCTTC. Its protein product is CASNGAPPRVYGYTF. The gene calls are TRBV28 and TRBJ1-2; TRBD1 might be the D (5 bases). Trimming stripped 7 bases from V and 5 bases from J, with 20 bases between. The V gene's germline CDR1 is MDHEN and CDR2 SYDVKM. The CDR3 consists of 15 residues.

The chain employs TRBV5-1 and TRBJ1-1; D unresolved. This CDR3 contains 15 residues. CDR1 and CDR2 (germline): SGHRS, YFSETQ. V was cut by 4 bases and J by 2 bases, with 15 bases left in between. CDR3 protein: CASSPTSSDNTEAFF. The CDR3 coding sequence is TGCGCCAGCAGCCCCACCTCCTCTGATAACACTGAAGCTTTCTTT.

The chain links TRBV12-5 to TRBJ2-2; TRBD1 or TRBD2 may be the D gene (6 bases each). Germline CDR1 is LGHNT and CDR2 is FRNRAP. Trimming stripped 2 bases from V and 2 bases from J, with 15 bases between. The CDR3 contains 17 residues. In DNA form, the CDR3 reads TGTGCTAGTGGTTTGCCTCCGGGGGCGAGAAACACCGGGGAGCTGTTTTTT. This gives the protein CASGLPPGARNTGELFF.

This chain joins TRBV4-2 and TRBJ1-2; possibly TRBD1 for D (6 bases). CDR1 is LGHNA, CDR2 YNFKEQ, per germline. V dropped 2 bases and J dropped 3 bases, with 13 bases sitting between them. This CDR3 comprises 15 residues. The CDR3 region has the DNA TGTGCCAGCAGCCAACCAGGAGCAGGGGACTATGGCTACACCTTC. Translating it yields CASSQPGAGDYGYTF.

This chain links TRBV19 with TRBJ1-5; a weak D match, TRBD1 (6 bases). Germline V gene sequence: CDR1 LNHDA, CDR2 SQIVND (reference sequence). V lost 3 bases to trimming and J lost 4 bases, with 13 bases between them. The CDR3 covers 15 residues. The CDR3 sequence: CASSMYRDMNQPQHF. CDR3 DNA: TGTGCCAGTAGTATGTACCGGGACATGAATCAGCCCCAGCATTTT.

CDR3 sequence reads: CASSSDTPTYEQYF. CDR3 in DNA: TGTGCCAGCAGCTCTGATACCCCAACTTACGAGCAGTACTTC. This chain connects TRBV7-9 to TRBJ2-7; no clear D gene. The germline V gene encodes CDR1 SEHNR and CDR2 FQNEAQ (reference sequence). Trimming removed 4 bases at V and 4 bases at J, with 14 bases between. This CDR3 contains 14 residues.

The chain combines TRBV5-1 with TRBJ1-1; TRBD1 aligns across 7 bases. The V and J ends lost 4 bases and 2 bases, in that order; junction bases with no gene match: 17. The germline CDR1 and CDR2 sequences are SGHRS and YFSETQ. The CDR3 contains 18 residues. CDR3 sequence reads: CASSHTGEGRGKNTEAFF. CDR3 nucleotides: TGCGCCAGCAGCCATACAGGGGAGGGGAGGGGAAAAAACACTGAAGCTTTCTTT.

The chain joins TRBV27 to TRBJ2-2; D may correspond to TRBD1 or TRBD2 (5 bases each). The CDR3 contains 14 residues. V was trimmed by 3 bases and J by 4 bases, leaving 9 bases between them. The germline V gene has CDR1 MNHEY and CDR2 SMNVEV (reference sequence). CDR3 sequence reads: CASSLGVGTGELFF. Written as DNA, the CDR3 is TGTGCCAGCAGTTTGGGGGTGGGCACCGGGGAGCTGTTTTTT.

Of note for this clone: Other DNA sequences within the sample encode an identical CDR3. This sequence joins TRBV6-6 and TRBJ2-1; D is ambiguous. Germline V gene sequence: CDR1 MNHNY, CDR2 SVGAGI (reference sequence). The CDR3 extends over 12 amino acids. V lost 5 bases to trimming and J lost 4 bases, with 6 bases between them. Here the CDR3 reads CASSRPYNEQFF. The CDR3 DNA follows: TGTGCCAGCAGTAGACCGTACAATGAGCAGTTCTTC.

This sequence joins TRBV27 and TRBJ1-1; unclear D gene. Trimming took off 2 bases at V and 2 bases at J, with 9 bases between the two ends. Germline V CDR1 and CDR2: MNHEY, SMNVEV (reference sequence). The CDR3 length is 14 residues. CDR3 sequence: CASSLSATNTEAFF. DNA for the CDR3: TGTGCCAGCAGTTTAAGTGCGACAAACACTGAAGCTTTCTTT.

The rearrangement uses TRBV7-9 and TRBJ1-1; D gene uncertain. This CDR3 comprises 13 residues. Trimming shortened V by 1 base and J by 0 bases, and 3 bases separated the two germline ends. The germline CDR1 and CDR2 sequences are SEHNR and FQNEAQ (reference sequence). Here the CDR3 DNA reads TGTGCCAGCAGCTTAGAGCTGAACACTGAAGCTTTCTTT. Its translation: CASSLELNTEAFF.

The chain joins TRBV28 to TRBJ2-2; TRBD1 matches at 10 bases. There are 22 residues in the CDR3. The germline V gene encodes CDR1 MDHEN and CDR2 SYDVKM. V shed 5 bases, J shed 3 bases, and the junction held 24 bases outside the gene matches. CDR3 coding DNA: TGTGCCAGCAGTCTCCGGCCGGGACAGGGGTTGAGTAAGAGCTTGGACACCGGGGAGCTGTTTTTT. Translation gives CASSLRPGQGLSKSLDTGELFF. Together with reference TRBV28 and TRBJ2-2, the CDR3 gives the full variable domain: DVKVTQSSRYLVKRTGEKVFLECVQDMDHENMFWYRQDPGLGLRLIYFSYDVKMKEKGDIPEGYSVSREKKERFSLILESASTNQTSMYLCASSLRPGQGLSKSLDTGELFFGEGSRLTVL.

The V gene is TRBV4-3, the J gene TRBJ1-5; 10 positions agree with TRBD1. J lost 7 bases, V lost 4 bases, and 7 bases had no gene match. The germline V gene has CDR1 LGHNA and CDR2 YSLEER. CDR3 length equals 15 residues. The CDR3 loop is CASSPGTGDGQPQHF. The CDR3 nucleotides read TGCGCCAGCAGCCCTGGGACAGGGGATGGGCAGCCCCAGCATTTT.

V is TRBV27 and J is TRBJ1-1, with D maybe TRBD1 (6 bases). V dropped 2 bases and J dropped 2 bases, with 12 bases sitting between them. The CDR3 is made up of 15 amino acids. Germline loops: CDR1 MNHEY, CDR2 SMNVEV (reference sequence). Here the CDR3 reads CASSLQGSKNTEAFF. DNA of the CDR3: TGTGCCAGCAGTTTACAGGGGAGTAAAAACACTGAAGCTTTCTTT.

The rearrangement links TRBV5-1 to TRBJ2-7, with 12 bases aligning to TRBD1. The junction had 6 bases not matched to a gene; V was cut back by 4 bases and J by 4 bases. Germline V gene lookup returns CDR1 SGHRS and CDR2 YFSETQ. CDR3 length equals 15 residues. The CDR3 loop is CASSVGTGGGYEQYF. CDR3 bases: TGCGCCAGCAGCGTAGGGACAGGGGGCGGGTACGAGCAGTACTTC.